A selection of T cell receptor beta chains follows, all from one sample in a study of naive and memory T cell subsets. TCRdb used MiXCR to reprocess the UMI-ligation and nested PCR reads, holding one entry per CDR3 protein. Among 95,000 to 110,000 distinct CDR3 sequences listed, roughly 15% were seen once. Input material: naive CD8+ T cells from blood. These receptors were obtained from a human donor in good health. The CDR3 runs from the conserved cysteine through the conserved F or W. D genes are given only for firm matches. Only part of the rows carry a size: once, few, many, or a class if the clone is expanded.

j_call	v_call	d_call	clone_size	cdr3_nt	cdr3_aa
TRBJ2-1	TRBV2	TRBD2	many	TGTGCCAGCAGCCTCGGACTAGCGCGATACAATGAGCAGTTCTTC	CASSLGLARYNEQFF
TRBJ2-3	TRBV5-4	TRBD2	many	TGTGCCAGCAGCTTGTCGGGACTAGCGGGGGCCTACACAGATACGCAGTATTTT	CASSLSGLAGAYTDTQYF
TRBJ2-1	TRBV24-1	TRBD1	-	TGTGCCACCAGTGATTTGGCGCAGGGGGTGGGAAAGTTCTTC	CATSDLAQGVGKFF
TRBJ1-2	TRBV7-9	-	few	TGTGCCAGCAGCCCGTTGGCGTTACATTATGGCTACACCTTC	CASSPLALHYGYTF
TRBJ1-1	TRBV2	TRBD1	few	TGTGCCAGTAGGGGGCCAGAAGCTTTCTTT	CASRGPEAFF
TRBJ2-7	TRBV12-3/TRBV12-4	-	many	TGTGCCAGCAGTCCAACATCGGGCGAGCAGTACTTC	CASSPTSGEQYF
TRBJ2-2	TRBV11-2	-	many	TGTGCCAGCAGCTTGCGTGCCGAGGAGCTGTTTTTT	CASSLRAEELFF
TRBJ2-3	TRBV3-1	TRBD2	-	TGTGCCAGCAGCCCCTGGACTAGCGGGGACACAGATACGCAGTATTTT	CASSPWTSGDTDTQYF
TRBJ2-7	TRBV27	TRBD1	-	TGTGCCAGCAGTCCACCGGGACAGGACCACGAGCAGTACTTC	CASSPPGQDHEQYF
TRBJ1-5	TRBV19	TRBD1	once	TGTGCCAGTAGTATAATACCCGGACAGGGCAATCAGCCCCAGCATTTT	CASSIIPGQGNQPQHF
TRBJ1-1	TRBV6-6	-	many	TGTGCCAGCAGTTACCCAGGGAACGAAGCTTTCTTT	CASSYPGNEAFF
TRBJ1-4	TRBV7-8	TRBD1	few	TGTGCCAGCAGCCTGGGACAGCGTGAAAAACTGTTTTTT	CASSLGQREKLFF
TRBJ1-1	TRBV6-5	-	few	TGTGCCAGCGGGCCTTACACTGAAGCTTTCTTT	CASGPYTEAFF
TRBJ2-3	TRBV2	-	-	TGTGCCAGCGCGTTGGGGGAGGAAGATACGCAGTATTTT	CASALGEEDTQYF
TRBJ2-7	TRBV12-3/TRBV12-4	TRBD1	few	TGTGCCAGCGGACAGGGTCACTCCTACGAGCAGTACTTC	CASGQGHSYEQYF
TRBJ2-7	TRBV6-2/TRBV6-3	-	many	TGTGCCAGCAGCCCCCTAGAAGCCGAGCAGTACTTC	CASSPLEAEQYF
TRBJ2-1	TRBV4-3	-	-	TGCGCCAGCAGCCAAGATAGGGTGTTCGATTACAATGAGCAGTTCTTC	CASSQDRVFDYNEQFF
TRBJ2-1	TRBV29-1	-	-	TGCAGCGTCCCCAGGCTGGGCGGGCAGTTCTTC	CSVPRLGGQFF
TRBJ2-1	TRBV4-2	TRBD2	-	TGTGCCAGCAGCCAAGATCGGAGCGGGGGGACCTACAATGAGCAGTTCTTC	CASSQDRSGGTYNEQFF
TRBJ2-1	TRBV12-5	-	-	TGTGCTAGTGGTTTCTCTGAATACAATGAGCAGTTCTTC	CASGFSEYNEQFF
TRBJ2-1	TRBV6-4	-	many	TGTGCCAGCAGTGACAGGGCAGACTACCCGAATGAGCAGTTCTTC	CASSDRADYPNEQFF
TRBJ2-7	TRBV7-6	TRBD2	-	TGTGCCAGCAGCCAGGGACTAGCGGGAGCCGAGCAGTACTTC	CASSQGLAGAEQYF
TRBJ2-1	TRBV29-1	TRBD2	few	TGCAGCGTTTATACCGGGACTAGCGGGGACAATGAGCAGTTCTTC	CSVYTGTSGDNEQFF
TRBJ2-7	TRBV28	-	-	TGTGCCAGCAGCAAACCTCGTGCGGAGCAGTACTTC	CASSKPRAEQYF
TRBJ2-1	TRBV6-2/TRBV6-3	TRBD2	few	TGTGCCAGCAGTTACAACCCCGGACTAGCGGGAAGGTTTAATGAGCAGTTCTTC	CASSYNPGLAGRFNEQFF
TRBJ2-4	TRBV4-3	-	many	TGCGCCAGCAGCCAAGAAGCTTCAGCCAAAAACATTCAGTACTTC	CASSQEASAKNIQYF
TRBJ1-5	TRBV11-2	-	-	TGTGCCAGCAGCTTAGATCAGTTCGGTCAGCCCCAGCATTTT	CASSLDQFGQPQHF
TRBJ2-1	TRBV2	-	-	TGTGCCAGCCTCCGGGTAAATGTTAACAATGAGCAGTTCTTC	CASLRVNVNNEQFF
TRBJ2-1	TRBV7-9	TRBD2	many	TGTGCCAGCAGCTCCGACATTTTAACTAGCGGGGGCTACAATGAGCAGTTCTTC	CASSSDILTSGGYNEQFF
TRBJ1-1	TRBV6-2/TRBV6-3	-	few	TGTGCCAGCAGTTACGAGACTTTCCGGGAAAGAGACACTGAAGCTTTCTTT	CASSYETFRERDTEAFF
TRBJ1-3	TRBV28	-	few	TGTGCCAGCAGTTTATACTTGTTGGCAGCAAACTCTGGAAACACCATATATTTT	CASSLYLLAANSGNTIYF
TRBJ1-2	TRBV28	-	-	TGTGCCAGCAGTTTATTTGGCGTAGGGCTGGATGGCTACACCTTC	CASSLFGVGLDGYTF
TRBJ2-1	TRBV20-1	-	-	TGCAGTGCCGAGGGGCGGGGAGGCTCCTACAATGAGCAGTTCTTC	CSAEGRGGSYNEQFF
TRBJ2-7	TRBV7-6	TRBD2	many	TGTGCCAGCAGCTTAGAGGGGACTAGCGGCTACGAGCAGTACTTC	CASSLEGTSGYEQYF
TRBJ1-5	TRBV4-2	-	-	TGTGCCAGCAGCCAAGTGGGAGAGAGCAATCAGCCCCAGCATTTT	CASSQVGESNQPQHF
TRBJ2-7	TRBV20-1	TRBD2	few	TGCAGCGCGGGACTAGGGTACGAGCAGTACTTC	CSAGLGYEQYF
TRBJ2-2	TRBV11-3	-	few	TGTGCCAGCAGTTACGGGACATCGAACACCGGGGAGCTGTTTTTT	CASSYGTSNTGELFF
TRBJ2-5	TRBV7-9	-	-	TGTGCCAGCAGCTTAGCGCTGGGGCTGAAAGAGACCCAGTACTTC	CASSLALGLKETQYF
TRBJ2-1	TRBV7-3	TRBD1	many	TGTGCCAGCAGGGATGACAGGGCCGTGAGCCATGAGCAGTTCTTC	CASRDDRAVSHEQFF
TRBJ2-7	TRBV7-8	TRBD1	few	TGTGCCAGCAGCTTAGTGGGTTTTGGACAGGGGGTTTACGAGCAGTACTTC	CASSLVGFGQGVYEQYF
TRBJ1-5	TRBV4-3	-	few	TGCGCCAGCAGCCAAGATGGAGGGGAAGGTCAGCCCCAGCATTTT	CASSQDGGEGQPQHF
TRBJ2-3	TRBV30	TRBD1	many	TGTGCCTGGGCGGGACAGGGCCCAGATACGCAGTATTTT	CAWAGQGPDTQYF
TRBJ2-7	TRBV15	TRBD2	few	TGTGCCACCAGCATGGGCGGGAGCTCCTACGAGCAGTACTTC	CATSMGGSSYEQYF
TRBJ2-7	TRBV10-3	TRBD1	few	TGTGCCATCAGTGACCCACCCGAGGACAGGAGCTCCTACGAGCAGTACTTC	CAISDPPEDRSSYEQYF
TRBJ2-7	TRBV7-9	-	-	TGTGCCAGCACCGGAGGACCGGGGCACTACGAGCAGTACTTC	CASTGGPGHYEQYF
TRBJ2-2	TRBV12-3/TRBV12-4	-	-	TGTGCCAGCAGTTTGAGGGGCCGGGAGCTGTTTTTT	CASSLRGRELFF
TRBJ2-7	TRBV2	-	-	TGTGCCAGCAAGCAGGGGCCTAACTCCTACGAGCAGTACTTC	CASKQGPNSYEQYF
TRBJ1-6	TRBV4-3	-	few	TGCGCCAGCAGCCAAGATTCCCCAGATAATTCACCCCTCCACTTT	CASSQDSPDNSPLHF
TRBJ1-6	TRBV5-1	-	-	TGCGCCAGCAGCTTGAACGACCCGACTCCTGGGGATTCACCCCTCCACTTT	CASSLNDPTPGDSPLHF
TRBJ2-3	TRBV7-9	-	-	TGTGCCAGCAGCTTGGGGAGCACTAGCACAGATACGCAGTATTTT	CASSLGSTSTDTQYF
TRBJ1-2	TRBV3-1	-	-	TGTGCCAGCAGCCAAGTGGGGTCTTCCGGACAATATGGCTACACCTTC	CASSQVGSSGQYGYTF
TRBJ2-1	TRBV19	TRBD1	few	TGTGCCAGCAGAACCGGGACAGGGCTCAATGAGCAGTTCTTC	CASRTGTGLNEQFF
TRBJ1-1	TRBV25-1	-	many	TGTGCCAGCAGTGAATTCGGGGGTTCGGTCACTGAAGCTTTCTTT	CASSEFGGSVTEAFF
TRBJ1-1	TRBV7-2	-	-	TGTGCCAGCAGCTTGCATTGGCGGGGAGAAAACACTGAAGCTTTCTTT	CASSLHWRGENTEAFF
TRBJ1-5	TRBV24-1	-	-	TGTGCCACCAGTGATACGGGACAGCCCCAGCATTTT	CATSDTGQPQHF
TRBJ2-3	TRBV7-3	-	few	TGTGCCAGCAGCTTAAGCGGCAGGCGGGGAGATACGCAGTATTTT	CASSLSGRRGDTQYF
TRBJ1-3	TRBV20-1	TRBD1	-	TGCAGTGCTAGACTTCCCCGGACAGGGGGCTTCCCTGGAAACACCATATATTTT	CSARLPRTGGFPGNTIYF